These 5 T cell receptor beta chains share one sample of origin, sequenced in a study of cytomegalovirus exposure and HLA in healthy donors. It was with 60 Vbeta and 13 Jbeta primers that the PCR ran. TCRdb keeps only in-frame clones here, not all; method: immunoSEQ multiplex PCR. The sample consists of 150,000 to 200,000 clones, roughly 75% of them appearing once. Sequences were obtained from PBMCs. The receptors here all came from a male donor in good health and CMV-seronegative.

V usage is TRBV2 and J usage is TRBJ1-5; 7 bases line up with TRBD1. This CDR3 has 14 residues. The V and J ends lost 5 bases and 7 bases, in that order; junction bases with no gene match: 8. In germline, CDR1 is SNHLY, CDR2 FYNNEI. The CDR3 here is CASSQQGWYQPQHF. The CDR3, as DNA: TGTGCCAGCAGTCAACAGGGGTGGTACCAGCCCCAGCATTTT.

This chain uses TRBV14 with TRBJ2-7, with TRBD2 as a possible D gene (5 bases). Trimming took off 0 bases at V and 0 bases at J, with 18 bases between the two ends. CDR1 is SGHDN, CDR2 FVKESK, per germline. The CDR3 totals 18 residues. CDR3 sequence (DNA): TGTGCCAGCAGCCAAGACCGGAGGAAGCCTTTCAGCTCCTACGAGCAGTACTTC. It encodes CASSQDRRKPFSSYEQYF.

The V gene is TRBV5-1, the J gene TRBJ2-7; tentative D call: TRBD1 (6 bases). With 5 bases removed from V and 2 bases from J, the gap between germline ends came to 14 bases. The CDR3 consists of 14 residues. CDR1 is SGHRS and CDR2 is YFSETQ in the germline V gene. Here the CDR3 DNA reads TGCGCCAGCAGGCCAAGGGACACCACCTACGAGCAGTACTTC. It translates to CASRPRDTTYEQYF.

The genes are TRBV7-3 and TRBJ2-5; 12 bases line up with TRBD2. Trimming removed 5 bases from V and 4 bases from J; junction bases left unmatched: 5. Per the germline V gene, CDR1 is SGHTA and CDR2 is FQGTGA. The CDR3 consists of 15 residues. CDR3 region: CASSPQGLAGETQYF. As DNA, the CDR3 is TGTGCCAGCAGCCCTCAGGGACTAGCGGGAGAGACCCAGTACTTC.

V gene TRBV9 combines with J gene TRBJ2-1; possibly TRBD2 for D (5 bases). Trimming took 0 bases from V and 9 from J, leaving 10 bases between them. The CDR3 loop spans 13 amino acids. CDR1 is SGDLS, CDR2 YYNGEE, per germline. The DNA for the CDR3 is TGTGCCAGCAGCGTAGAAGGCCGGGGTGAGCAGTTCTTC. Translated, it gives CASSVEGRGEQFF. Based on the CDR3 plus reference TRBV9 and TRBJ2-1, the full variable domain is DSGVTQTPKHLITATGQRVTLRCSPRSGDLSVYWYQQSLDQGLQFLIQYYNGEERAKGNILERFSAQQFPDLHSELNLSSLELGDSALYFCASSVEGRGEQFFGPGTRLTVL.